This T cell receptor (beta chain) was captured in a study of CD8 T cells in ankylosing spondylitis. Broader study findings: Within matched ankylosing spondylitis synovial fluid, disease-linked clones were reportedly significantly enriched. Blood of patients with ankylosing spondylitis appeared to be characterized by a TCR beta motif of eight highly homologous variants. Previous work reported some of these motif variants in the synovial fluid and blood of reactive arthritis.

With 0 bases removed from V and 6 bases from J, the gap between germline ends came to 10 bases. The CDR3 is made up of 14 amino acids. In germline, CDR1 is KGHDR, CDR2 SFDVKD. As to this clonotype: Antigen unknown.

Quantitative 5'-RACE with molecular barcodes produced the TCR beta libraries. MiXCR was run by TCRdb on the 5' RACE reads, yielding one entry per CDR3 protein. Of 390,000 or so distinct CDR3 sequences in the sample, around 24% were seen once. What was sequenced was blood, either unsorted or a sorted T cell fraction (not recorded which). This clonotype originated in a male donor with ankylosing spondylitis. This chain connects TRBV24-1 to TRBJ1-2; D is unclear. CDR3 residues: CATSDLSYSHGYTF. The CDR3 DNA is TGTGCCACCAGTGATTTGTCCTACTCCCATGGCTACACCTTC.